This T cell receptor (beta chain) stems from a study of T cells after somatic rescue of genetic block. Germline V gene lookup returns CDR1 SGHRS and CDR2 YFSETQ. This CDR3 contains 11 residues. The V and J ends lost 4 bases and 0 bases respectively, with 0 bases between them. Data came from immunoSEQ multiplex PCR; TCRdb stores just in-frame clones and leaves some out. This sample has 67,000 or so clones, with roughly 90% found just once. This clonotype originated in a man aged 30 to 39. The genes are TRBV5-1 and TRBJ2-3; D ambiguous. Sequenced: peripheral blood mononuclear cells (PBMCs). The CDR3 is CASSSTDTQYF. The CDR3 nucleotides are TGCGCCAGCAGCAGCACAGATACGCAGTATTTT.